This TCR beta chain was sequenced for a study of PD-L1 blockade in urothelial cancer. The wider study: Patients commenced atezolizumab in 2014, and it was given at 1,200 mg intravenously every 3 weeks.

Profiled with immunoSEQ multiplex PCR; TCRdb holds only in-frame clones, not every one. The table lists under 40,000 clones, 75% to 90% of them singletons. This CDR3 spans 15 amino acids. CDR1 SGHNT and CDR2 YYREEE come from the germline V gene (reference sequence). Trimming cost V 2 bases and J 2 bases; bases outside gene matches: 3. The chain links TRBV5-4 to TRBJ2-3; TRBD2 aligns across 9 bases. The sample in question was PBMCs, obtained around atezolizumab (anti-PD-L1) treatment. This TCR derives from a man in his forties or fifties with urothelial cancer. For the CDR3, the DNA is TGTGCCAGCAGCTTACCGGGACTAGCCACAGATACGCAGTATTTT. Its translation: CASSLPGLATDTQYF.